The rows below give T cell receptor beta chains drawn from one sample of a study of cytomegalovirus exposure and HLA in healthy donors. Clones were read by immunoSEQ multiplex PCR, and TCRdb kept only the in-frame ones, dropping some. This repertoire shows under 200,000 clones, over 70% found once; its top ten account for 2.5% to 4%. The specimen was PBMCs. The receptor set was obtained from a woman between 45 and 60 years old in good health and CMV-seropositive. Both conserved end residues are part of each CDR3. D genes are given only for firm matches. Size values are once, few and many counts, or a class for expanded clones, and some rows have none.

clone_size j_call v_call d_call cdr3_nt cdr3_aa
few TRBJ2-5 TRBV7-9 - TGTGCCAGCAGCCCCGGTGGGAGGGAGACCCAGTACTTC CASSPGGRETQYF
- TRBJ1-1 TRBV19 - TGTGCCAGTACTCACAGGCAGCCGGATCGCACTGAAGCTTTCTTT CASTHRQPDRTEAFF
- TRBJ2-7 TRBV2 - TGTGCCAGCAGTGGGCAGGGGATTGGCGAGCAGTACTTC CASSGQGIGEQYF
- TRBJ1-5 TRBV7-2 - TGTGCCAGCAACCTACAGTACAATCAGCCCCAGCATTTT CASNLQYNQPQHF
- TRBJ1-2 TRBV19 - TGTGCCAGTAGTATGCAGGGGAACTATGGCTACACCTTC CASSMQGNYGYTF
- TRBJ2-7 TRBV6-1 TRBD1 TGTGCCAGCAGTGAAAGGTTTGGACAGGCCGGGGCGGTCTACGAGCAGTACTTC CASSERFGQAGAVYEQYF
- TRBJ2-7 TRBV27 - TGTGCCAGCAGTTCTTCCCCTGGGCGTTCCTACGAGCAGTACTTC CASSSSPGRSYEQYF
- TRBJ1-1 TRBV7-9 - TGTGCCAGCAGCCCCCAAGATGGCCTGAACACTGAAGCTTTCTTT CASSPQDGLNTEAFF
- TRBJ2-1 TRBV4-3 - TGCGCCAGCAGCCAAGATCCAGGGGTCTTCTATGAGCAGTTCTTC CASSQDPGVFYEQFF
- TRBJ2-3 TRBV6-4 TRBD1 TGTGCCAGCCAGCCGACAGGGGAGGTCACAGATACGCAGTATTTT CASQPTGEVTDTQYF
- TRBJ2-7 TRBV5-6 - TGTGCCAGCAGCTTCCACCGGGACACGATCTTC CASSFHRDTIF
- TRBJ1-4 TRBV5-6 - TGTGCCAGCAGCTTGGCCGGGACTTCAGTAGGTGAAAAACTGTTTTTT CASSLAGTSVGEKLFF
- TRBJ1-1 TRBV29-1 - TGCAGCGAACGAACGGGGGAGTGGACTGAAGCTTTCTTT CSERTGEWTEAFF
- TRBJ1-2 TRBV19 - TGTGCCAGTAGTATAGGAGGTAACTATGGCTACACCTTC CASSIGGNYGYTF
- TRBJ2-1 TRBV5-1 - TGCGCCAGCAGCCTCCCGAGTAGGAGTGAGCAGTTCTTC CASSLPSRSEQFF
- TRBJ1-2 TRBV11-2 TRBD1 TGTGCCAGCAGCTACGACAGGGTGGATGGCTACACCTTC CASSYDRVDGYTF
- TRBJ2-7 TRBV27 - TGTGCCAGCAGTTTACAGGCAAACTACGAGCAGTACTTC CASSLQANYEQYF
few TRBJ1-2 TRBV21-1 - TGTGCCAGCACCAGCGGACAGTCTTTCTACACCTTC CASTSGQSFYTF
few TRBJ2-7 TRBV2 - TGTGCCAGCAGGGGCAGGGGTGACGAGCAGTACTTC CASRGRGDEQYF
once TRBJ2-5 TRBV5-8 TRBD2 TGTGCCAGCAGCTCGGGGGGGTGGCGGACCCAAGAGACCCAGTACTTC CASSSGGWRTQETQYF
- TRBJ1-6 TRBV6-1 - TGTGCCAGCAGTCCAGACAGAACCTATAATTCACCCCTCCACTTT CASSPDRTYNSPLHF
- TRBJ1-1 TRBV19 TRBD1 TGTGCCAGTAGTAACCGGATGGGACAGGCAAACACTGAAGCTTTCTTT CASSNRMGQANTEAFF
few TRBJ2-5 TRBV7-9 TRBD1 TGTGCCAGCAGCGCTGGACAGGGGTTCCAAGAGACCCAGTACTTC CASSAGQGFQETQYF
- TRBJ1-5 TRBV29-1 - TGCAGCGCACAGCCACCAGGAGGGGCCCAGCATTTT CSAQPPGGAQHF
few TRBJ2-6 TRBV2 - TGTGCCAGCAGTTACGGGACTGGGGCCAACGTCCTGACTTTC CASSYGTGANVLTF
- TRBJ1-1 TRBV20-1 - TGCAGTTCCCGGGGGGACACTGAAGCTTTCTTT CSSRGDTEAFF
few TRBJ2-2 TRBV5-1 - TGCGCCAGCAGCGTCACTAGCCCCGGGGTGTACGGGGAGCTGTTTTTT CASSVTSPGVYGELFF
- TRBJ2-7 TRBV6-1 TRBD1 TGTGCCTCCTTGGACAGGGTATTTTACGAGCAGTACTTC CASLDRVFYEQYF
- TRBJ2-5 TRBV11-2 - TGTGCCAGCAGCTTAGGGGGGGTCAGGGTCCAAGAGACCCAGTACTTC CASSLGGVRVQETQYF
- TRBJ1-3 TRBV6-1 TRBD1 TGTGCCAGCAGTGCCTCCGGGACAGGGGGCATCGGAAACACCATATATTTT CASSASGTGGIGNTIYF
once TRBJ1-6 TRBV7-2 - TGTGCCAGCAGTCCCGGGTCAAATTCACCCCTCCACTTT CASSPGSNSPLHF
- TRBJ2-5 TRBV6-5 - TGTGCCAGCAGTCGGTCATCTCTTCAAGAGACCCAGTACTTC CASSRSSLQETQYF
- TRBJ2-7 TRBV5-6 - TGTGCCAGCAGCTCCGGGACAGCGGGTTCCTACGAGCAGTACTTC CASSSGTAGSYEQYF
once TRBJ1-4 TRBV5-1 TRBD1 TGCGCCAGCAGCCGGGACAGCTCTGAAAAACTGTTTTTT CASSRDSSEKLFF
- TRBJ1-1 TRBV18 TRBD1 TGTGCCAGCTCTCTACAGGGGTTGAACACTGAAGCTTTCTTT CASSLQGLNTEAFF
- TRBJ2-7 TRBV7-3 TRBD1 TGTGCCAGCCCTCCGGGACAGGGGCCCGACGAGCAGTACTTC CASPPGQGPDEQYF
few TRBJ2-7 TRBV5-1 TRBD2 TGCGCCAGCAGCTTGGATGCGGGGGGTTACTACGAGCAGTACTTC CASSLDAGGYYEQYF
- TRBJ2-5 TRBV7-3 - TGTGCCAGCAGCCCGCTGGGCAGGGAGACCCAGTACTTC CASSPLGRETQYF
- TRBJ1-2 TRBV10-3 TRBD1 TGTGCCATCAGCTGGACAGGGGCTAACTATGGCTACACCTTC CAISWTGANYGYTF
once TRBJ2-7 TRBV10-3 - TGTGCCATCAGTGGATGGAGAGGCTCCTACGAGCAGTACTTC CAISGWRGSYEQYF
few TRBJ1-6 TRBV6-1 - TGTGCCAGCAGTCAGACAGGTGATTCACCCCTCCACTTT CASSQTGDSPLHF
- TRBJ2-5 TRBV9 - TGTGCCAGCAGCGTAGGGGGTAGCGGACAAGAGACCCAGTACTTC CASSVGGSGQETQYF
- TRBJ2-1 TRBV4-1 - TGCGCCAGCAGCCAAGATTCGGGGGGCACCTACAATGAGCAGTTCTTC CASSQDSGGTYNEQFF
once TRBJ1-4 TRBV30 - TGTGCCTGGAACTTAAGAGGGTTTGAAGAAAAACTGTTTTTT CAWNLRGFEEKLFF
- TRBJ1-4 TRBV28 - TGTGCCAGCAGTCCCGGACGGGGAAATGAAAAACTGTTTTTT CASSPGRGNEKLFF
- TRBJ1-5 TRBV21-1 - TGTGCCAGCAGCAAAGAAAGGAACAGGGGACTAGAAAATCAGCCCCAGCATTTT CASSKERNRGLENQPQHF
few TRBJ1-3 TRBV28 - TGTGCCAGCAGTCTCCCGGGGTCGAGCTCTGGAAACACCATATATTTT CASSLPGSSSGNTIYF
- TRBJ1-3 TRBV29-1 - TGCAGCGTTGAAGACGGGGGATCTGGAAACACCATATATTTT CSVEDGGSGNTIYF
- TRBJ2-7 TRBV28 TRBD1 TGTGCCAGCAGTCCGGGGACAGGGGGCCCCTACGAGCAGTACTTC CASSPGTGGPYEQYF
- TRBJ2-7 TRBV29-1 - TGCAGCGTTGAGTCAGGGAACGAGCAGTACTTC CSVESGNEQYF
- TRBJ1-1 TRBV7-9 - TGTGCCAGCAGCCATTTACGGGGAAACACTGAAGCTTTCTTT CASSHLRGNTEAFF
- TRBJ1-4 TRBV5-1 TRBD1 TGCGCCAGCAGCTTAACAGGGGGTAGAGGTGAAAAACTGTTTTTT CASSLTGGRGEKLFF
- TRBJ1-1 TRBV7-6 TRBD1 TGTGCCAGCAGCTTTACCGGGACAGGGGTCACTGAAGCTTTCTTT CASSFTGTGVTEAFF
- TRBJ2-3 TRBV7-2 TRBD2 TGTGCCAGCAGCTTAGCCGGGACTAGCGGGGAGGATACGCAGTATTTT CASSLAGTSGEDTQYF
- TRBJ2-5 TRBV11-3 - TGTGCCAGCAGCTTAGGAGGTGCGACCCAAGAGACCCAGTACTTC CASSLGGATQETQYF
- TRBJ1-2 TRBV11-2 TRBD1 TGTGCCAGCAGCTTCGGACAGGGTGGAGGCTACACCTTC CASSFGQGGGYTF
- TRBJ1-1 TRBV6-5 - TGTGCCAGCAGTTACTCGATTACAGGGAACACTGAAGCTTTCTTT CASSYSITGNTEAFF
- TRBJ1-1 TRBV5-1 TRBD1 TGCGCCAGCAGCTTGGTGGGACAGACCAACACTGAAGCTTTCTTT CASSLVGQTNTEAFF
once TRBJ1-2 TRBV7-3 TRBD1 TGTGCCAGCAGCTTACCCGGGACAGGCTGGCAGACCTTC CASSLPGTGWQTF